One and the same sample provided the 10 T cell receptor beta chains below, sequenced in a study of CD8+ T cells in alopecia areata. Sequencing templates came from extracted RNA that was reverse transcribed into cDNA. The protocol was immunoSEQ multiplex PCR, while the TCRdb copy is restricted to in-frame clones and leaves out a portion. The sample is made up of 200,000 to 300,000 clones, none counted only once. Sorting relied on CD4, CD8alpha, NKG2D, NKG2ACE and other markers applied to pooled cutaneous lymph node cells. The sequenced material came from CD4+ T cells sorted from a lymph node. The receptors were gathered from a C3H/HeJ mouse with alopecia areata. These mice share the MHC haplotype H2-k.

This clone was counted between two and nine times. Gene names and germline match the mouse. CDR3 protein: CAWSLRGTDSDYTF. The sequenced part of the CDR3 DNA is TGTGCCTGGAGTTTGAGGGGAACGGACTCC. V is TRBV31 and J is TRBJ1-2, with D perhaps matching TRBD1 (5 bases). The read falls 4 residues short of the CDR3 end, and the missing part is taken from the germline J gene. The CDR3 contains 14 residues. In germline, CDR1 is GKSSPN, CDR2 SITVG. Trimming left V 2 bases short and J 3 bases short, with 13 bases between.

Points on this clone: Gene names are mouse gene names. The read terminates 4 residues before the CDR3 end, so the remaining end is supplied by the germline J gene. This chain links TRBV5 with TRBJ2-1; 8 nucleotides agree with TRBD2. Germline loops: CDR1 LGHNA, CDR2 YNLKQL (reference sequence). This CDR3 region has 16 residues. V was clipped by 1 base and J by 4 bases; unmatched bases: 6. CDR3 protein: CASSQVRLGRYAEQFF. Partial CDR3 DNA: TGTGCCAGCAGCCAAGTCCGACTGGGGAGATATGCT.

This clone was observed many times. Any gene name here is a mouse gene name. Read coverage stops 4 residues before the CDR3 terminus; the germline J gene supplies the remainder. The chain uses TRBV17 and TRBJ2-2; 9 bases are a match to TRBD2. This CDR3 has 15 amino acids. CDR1 is MNHDT and CDR2 is YYDKIL in the germline V gene. J was trimmed by 0 bases and V by 6 bases; bases with no gene match: 2. Partial CDR3 DNA: TGTGCTAGCAGGGACTGGGGCACAAACACCGGG. This sequence encodes CASRDWGTNTG. The full CDR3 is CASRDWGTNTGQLYF. Combining the CDR3 with reference TRBV17 and TRBJ2-2 gives the whole variable domain DTTVKQNPRYKLARVGKPVNLICSQTMNHDTMYWYQKKPNQAPKLLLFYYDKILNREADTFEKFQSSRPNNSFCSLYIGSAGLEYSAMYLCASRDWGTNTGQLYFGEGSKLTVL.

As concerns this clone: All gene names here are mouse names. Other DNA sequences in the same sample also yield this CDR3. The CDR3 bases that were read are TGTGCCAGCAGTGCCGGGACTGACTATGCT. Translated: CASSAGTDYA. The full-length CDR3 reads as CASSAGTDYAEQFF. The chain employs TRBV13-1 and TRBJ2-1; 7 bases are shared with TRBD2. The CDR3 goes on 4 residues after the read ends, and that part is filled in from the germline J gene. The V gene's germline CDR1 is NSHNY and CDR2 SYGAGN. The V segment lost 3 bases and the J segment 2 bases; nucleotides outside the gene matches: 2. There are 14 residues in the CDR3.

This clone was seen more than once but under ten times. Gene names are the mouse ones. The missing CDR3 end, 4 residues past where the read stops, is filled in from the germline J gene. This sample includes further DNA sequences coding for the same CDR3. The chain couples TRBV13-1 to TRBJ2-3; the match to TRBD2 covers 8 bases. The V gene's germline CDR1 is NSHNY and CDR2 SYGAGN. The CDR3 sequence is 16 residues long. V was clipped by 0 bases and J by 0 bases; unmatched bases: 3. The CDR3 sequence is CASSDVGGGSAETLYF. CDR3 bases read: TGTGCCAGCAGTGATGTTGGGGGGGGTAGTGCAGAA.

This clone was seen at least ten times. Gene and germline names: mouse. The read finishes 4 residues shy of the CDR3 end, and the germline J gene is used to complete it. This chain uses TRBV31 with TRBJ2-2; 7 bases line up with TRBD1. The trim removed 2 bases at V and 3 bases at J, leaving 3 bases unmatched. This CDR3 spans 14 amino acids. Germline lookup yields CDR1 GKSSPN and CDR2 SITVG. The CDR3 sequence: CAWSYRGDTGQLYF. The part of the CDR3 DNA that was read is TGTGCCTGGAGTTACAGGGGTGACACCGGG. Full variable domain (outside the CDR3, taken from reference TRBV31 and TRBJ2-2): AQTIHQWPVAEIKAVGSPLSLGCTIKGKSSPNLYWYWQATGGTLQQLFYSITVGQVESVVQLNLSASRPKDDQFILSTEKLLLSHSGFYLCAWSYRGDTGQLYFGEGSKLTVL.

Points on this clone: Mouse gene names and germline throughout. The DNA ends 4 residues before the CDR3 does, and the rest of the CDR3 is filled in from the germline J gene. The gene calls are TRBV19 and TRBJ1-1; 8 bases agree with TRBD1. Germline CDR1 FNHDT, CDR2 SITEND (reference sequence). With V trimmed by 3 bases and J by 2 bases, 12 bases remained unmatched. The CDR3 consists of 17 residues. The CDR3 bases that were read are TGTGCCAGCAGTAGGGCAGGGGGCGCTGGGGGCAACACA. It encodes CASSRAGGAGGNT. The whole CDR3 sequence reads CASSRAGGAGGNTEVFF.

With regard to this clone: The gene symbols are mouse symbols. The CDR3 sequence: CASSEGRGNTEVFF. Incomplete CDR3 DNA: TGTGCCAGCAGTGAGGGCAGGGGAAACACA. V usage is TRBV13-1 and J usage is TRBJ1-1; maybe TRBD1 (6 bases). The CDR3 goes on 4 residues after the read ends, and that part is filled in from the germline J gene. The CDR3 spans 14 residues. V lost 2 bases and J 1 base, leaving 9 bases between the germline ends. Germline V gives CDR1 NSHNY, CDR2 SYGAGN.

Turning to this clone: Each gene name is a mouse one. Sequencing ends 4 residues short of the CDR3 end; the germline J gene provides the rest. The chain carries TRBV1 and TRBJ2-2, with 8 bases aligning to TRBD2. V was pared by 6 bases and J by 0 bases, with 9 bases of the junction left unmatched. CDR3 length: 17 residues. In germline, CDR1 is NSQYPW, CDR2 LRSPGD (reference sequence). The CDR3 loop reads CTCRAPGGATNTGQLYF. Incomplete CDR3 DNA: TGCACCTGCAGGGCCCCGGGGGGGGCAACAAACACCGGG. Complete variable domain (other parts from reference TRBV1 and TRBJ2-2): VTLLEQNPRWRLVPRGQAVNLRCILKNSQYPWMSWYQQDLQKQLQWLFTLRSPGDKEVKSLPGADYLATRVTDTELRLQVANMSQGRTLYCTCRAPGGATNTGQLYFGEGSKLTVL.

There are many counts of this clone. The gene names here belong to mouse. The read falls 4 residues short of the CDR3 end, and the missing part is taken from the germline J gene. In the same sample, other DNA sequences code for this CDR3. This chain links TRBV13-3 with TRBJ1-2; perhaps TRBD1 as D (6 bases). There are 13 residues in the CDR3. CDR1 and CDR2 from the germline V gene are NNHDY and SYVADS. V lost 7 bases, J lost 0 bases, and 10 bases lay in between. CDR3: CASRTDANSDYTF. The sequenced CDR3 bases are TGTGCCAGCCGGACAGATGCAAACTCC.